Given below is one T cell receptor beta chain in context. The CDR3 consists of 15 residues. V lost 2 bases and J lost 4, with 11 bases in between. From germline, CDR1 is MDHEN and CDR2 SYDVKM. The data stem from a study of shared clonotypes between healthy human individuals. The table came from immunoSEQ multiplex PCR; TCRdb's copy has only in-frame clones and leaves some out. The sample lists a few million clones, 90% to 95% seen once, with 0.39% in the top ten. The receptor's source is a man younger than 30 in good health. Some clones in this sample may be carry-over from other donors' samples. The chain couples TRBV28 to TRBJ2-2; tentatively, D is TRBD1 (5 bases). Sequences were obtained from naive CD4+ T cells from PBMCs. This sample's subset: CD45RA+ positively selected. The CDR3 DNA follows: TGTGCCAGCAGTTTAGTTCAGGGAATCACCGGGGAGCTGTTTTTT. It encodes CASSLVQGITGELFF.